The clone carrying this TCR beta chain turned up a few times. Its antigen is not known. The data were obtained in a study of identical twins. Study results and caveats: There were fewer insertions in abundant cord blood beta clonotypes, but memory repertoires showed no such pattern. Model-predicted out-of-frame TCR alpha sharing fell below observed values in monozygotic twins.

Template switching added a universal primer site, and cDNA bore unique molecular identifiers. TCRdb re-called the 5' RACE reads through MiXCR, storing one row per CDR3 protein. Of about 100,000 distinct CDR3 sequences in the sample, 5.9% were seen once. In germline, CDR1 is SGHKS, CDR2 YYEKEE (reference sequence). The CDR3 spans 17 residues. V was pared by 4 bases and J by 3 bases, with 21 bases between. Each donor was a healthy Caucasian. The sample consisted of memory T cells sorted from blood. The chain is built from TRBV5-5 and TRBJ2-3; no reliable D call. This TCR was recovered from a woman in her forties or fifties in good health. The CDR3, as DNA: TGTGCCAGCAGCCTCCCCACCGCTCAACTCCGAACAGATACGCAGTATTTT. Protein product: CASSLPTAQLRTDTQYF.